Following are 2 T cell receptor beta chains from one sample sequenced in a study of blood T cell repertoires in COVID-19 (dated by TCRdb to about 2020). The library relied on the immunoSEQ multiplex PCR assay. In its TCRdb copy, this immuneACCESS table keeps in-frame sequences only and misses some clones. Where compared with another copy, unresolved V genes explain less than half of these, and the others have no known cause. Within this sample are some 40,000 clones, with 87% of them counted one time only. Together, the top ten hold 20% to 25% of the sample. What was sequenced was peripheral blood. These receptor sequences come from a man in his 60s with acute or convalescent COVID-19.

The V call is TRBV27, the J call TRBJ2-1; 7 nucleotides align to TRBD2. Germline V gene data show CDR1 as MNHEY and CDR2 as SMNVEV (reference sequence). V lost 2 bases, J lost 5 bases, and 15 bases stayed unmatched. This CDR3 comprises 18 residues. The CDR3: CASSLRSGGLAENNEQFF. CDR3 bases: TGTGCCAGCAGTTTAAGGTCGGGCGGCCTAGCGGAGAACAATGAGCAGTTCTTC.

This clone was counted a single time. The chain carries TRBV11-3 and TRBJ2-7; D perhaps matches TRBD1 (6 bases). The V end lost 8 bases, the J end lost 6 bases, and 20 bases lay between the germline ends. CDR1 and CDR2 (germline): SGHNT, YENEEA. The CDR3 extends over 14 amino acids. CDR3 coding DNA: TGTGCCAGCTCGCCCGGAACAGGGTTGCGCGAGCAGTACGTC. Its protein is CASSPGTGLREQYV.